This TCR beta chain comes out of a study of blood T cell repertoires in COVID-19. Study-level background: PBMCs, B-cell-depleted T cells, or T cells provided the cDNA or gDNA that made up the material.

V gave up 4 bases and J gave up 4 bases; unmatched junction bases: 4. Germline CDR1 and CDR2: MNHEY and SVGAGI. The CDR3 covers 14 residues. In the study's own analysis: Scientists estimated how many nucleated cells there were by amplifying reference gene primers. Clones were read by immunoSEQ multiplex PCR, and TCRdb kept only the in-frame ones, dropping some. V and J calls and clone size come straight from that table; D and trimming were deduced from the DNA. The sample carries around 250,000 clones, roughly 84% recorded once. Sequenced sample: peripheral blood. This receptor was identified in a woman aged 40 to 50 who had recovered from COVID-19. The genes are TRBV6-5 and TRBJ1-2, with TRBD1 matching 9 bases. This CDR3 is CASSFADRGYGYTF. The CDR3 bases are TGTGCCAGCAGTTTTGCGGACAGGGGCTATGGCTACACCTTC.